This T cell receptor beta chain was captured by sequencing in a study of regulatory T cells in long-lasting Graves disease. This clonotype was counted at least ten times. Its antigen remains unknown. Whole-study results and caveats: Newly diagnosed Graves' patients had higher TCR diversity than persistent ones.

The time point was: newly diagnosed GD, antithyroid drugs for less than 3 months. From RNA extracted from PBMCs, the TCR library was made. TCR beta libraries were built with iRepertoire HTBI primers and Arm-PCR of CDR3 regions. TCRdb recomputed calls from the multiplex PCR reads with MiXCR, one row per CDR3 protein. The repertoire includes around 480,000 distinct CDR3 sequences, around 16% of them detected once, and 12% sits in the top ten. The CDR3 loop spans 14 amino acids. Germline CDR1 is SNHLY and CDR2 is FYNNEI. The V and J ends lost 3 bases and 9 bases, in that order; junction bases with no gene match: 5. This sample was also put to use in a study of T cells in Graves' hyperthyroidism and ophthalmopathy.

This TCR came from a man aged 35-49 years with Graves disease. The input for sequencing was peripheral blood mononuclear cells (PBMCs), taken at new diagnosis, from a patient treated with antithyroid drugs. The chain uses TRBV2 and TRBJ1-6; 7 bases line up with TRBD1. CDR3 region: CASSERGGGSPLHF. CDR3 sequence (DNA): TGTGCCAGCAGTGAGCGAGGGGGCGGTTCACCCCTCCACTTT. Complete variable domain (other parts from reference TRBV2 and TRBJ1-6): EPEVTQTPSHQVTQMGQEVILRCVPISNHLYFYWYRQILGQKVEFLVSFYNNEISEKSEIFDDQFSVERPDGSNFTLKIRSTKLEDSAMYFCASSERGGGSPLHFGNGTRLTVT.